Described below is a single T cell receptor beta chain sequence and its context. Its target antigen remains unknown. No base quality values were provided; no much bigger clone lies one nucleotide off. According to the study, the label for this sample's time point signals: 6 months after combined kidney and bone marrow transplant. Related donors were used in the transplants with nonmyeloablative bone marrow transplantation, and mixed chimerism was transient in the human trials. Thawed PBMCs were FACS-sorted into unstimulated Tregs (CD4+CD25+CD127-), CD4+ non-Tregs (CD4+CD25-), CD4 cells and CD8 cells. The patients were a few recipients of combined kidney and bone marrow transplants from the ITN036ST trial, and samples were available only for these trial subjects. Healthy control blood was separated into PBMCs by Ficoll density gradient and cryopreserved, and patient PBMCs were collected both before and after transplant.

The data were taken from a study of Tregs in tolerant kidney transplant recipients (dated by TCRdb to between 2018 and 2020). A note on the overall study: The study used TCRbeta sequencing to identify donor-specific regulatory T cells before combined kidney and bone marrow transplantation, then tracked those cells after transplant. Paper-wide results and their limitations: In tolerant patients, the expansion of donor-specific Tregs was greater than global Treg expansion, suggesting that the expansion was antigen-driven rather than nonspecific. Expanding Tregs with activated donor B cells appeared to identify the most biologically relevant and donor-specific TCRbeta repertoire. Because only a small number of patients were included, the study had limitations, and the results will need to be validated in larger populations as well as under other immunosuppression protocols. Although technical replication error seemed to be minimal, the question of biological reproducibility was not addressed directly. For some patients the PCR primers changed over time, which made it impossible to compare the samples from those patients at the nucleotide level.

Genomic DNA was extracted from sorted cells with the QIAGEN DNeasy Blood and Tissue Kit for TCRbeta CDR3 sequencing. High-throughput TCRbeta CDR3 sequencing was carried out commercially through immunoSEQ, with PCR amplification with bias correction and internal controls included. The original pipeline was this. Unique productive TCRbeta sequences were defined by CDR3 nucleotide sequence where primers matched, and otherwise by CDR3 amino acid sequence together with Vbeta and Jbeta genes. To correct for sorting error, sequences found in more than one sorted population at a frequency ratio of 2:1 or less were discarded, and the remaining shared sequences were assigned to the population with the higher frequency. Donor-reactive sequences were defined as at least 5-fold expanded in CFSE-low cells versus unstimulated cells, with frequency of at least 0.01% in CFSE-low cells. Jensen-Shannon divergence calculated on the top 100 TCRbeta sequences ranked by frequency was used to measure repertoire divergence. For samples with multiple sequencing runs, sorting error was corrected in each run separately before the runs were combined. TCRdb carries this immuneACCESS record with in-frame sequences only. Its versions omit some clonotypes, under half of them owing to an unresolved V gene in the studies checked, with the rest unexplained. That table furnishes V, J and clone size, whereas the DNA furnished D and trimming. Present in this sample are about 64,000 clones, about 89% of which were seen just once. About 4% of the sample lies in the top ten.

Sequencing used CD4+ T cells from blood (PBMCs), obtained 6 months after the transplant. This clonotype originated in a human patient who received a combined kidney and bone marrow transplant. Following transplantation, part of the T cell population may be supplied by the graft donor rather than the patient.

CDR3 region: CASSSTPPGQAYNEQFF. The nucleotides are TGTGCCAGCAGCTCGACGCCCCCGGGACAGGCTTACAATGAGCAGTTCTTC. This chain joins TRBV7-9 to TRBJ2-1; 8 junctional bases match TRBD1. The V end gives up 4 bases and the J end 4 bases, leaving 12 bases in the junction not matched to a gene. The cysteine opens and the phenylalanine closes a CDR3 of 17 amino acids. The CDR3 DNA has 51 bases and is translated from base 1. From the germline V gene (reference sequence), CDR1 is SEHNR and CDR2 is FQNEAQ. Here the CDR3 is joined to the reference TRBV7-9 and TRBJ2-1 genes, and the full variable domain is: DTGVSQNPRHKITKRGQNVTFRCDPISEHNRLYWYRQTLGQGPEFLTYFQNEAQLEKSRLLSDRFSAERPKGSFSTLEIQRTEQGDSAMYLCASSSTPPGQAYNEQFFGPGTRLTVL.